This T cell receptor beta chain was recorded in a study of blood T cell repertoires in COVID-19. Looking at the study overall: Sites in the United States, Italy and Spain provided acute and convalescent COVID-19 samples.

Trimming cost V 8 bases and J 5 bases, with 13 bases left between them. Germline values: CDR1 SGHRS, CDR2 YFSETQ. CDR3 length: 13 residues. TCRdb's copy holds only in-frame clones and misses some; the assay was immunoSEQ multiplex PCR. Of some 460,000 clones in the sample, around 90% were seen once. This chain joins TRBV5-1 and TRBJ2-2; the D gene is possibly TRBD1 (5 bases). This sequence was found in a woman younger than 30 who had recovered from COVID-19. Sequencing input: PBMCs or T cells enriched from blood (not recorded which). As DNA, the CDR3 is TGCGCCAGGCGGCTAAAGGGGACCGGGGAGCTGTTTTTT. It is translated as CARRLKGTGELFF.